Here is one T cell receptor beta chain with its context. Its target is unknown. With a J-beta primer mix and a sample-barcoded 5' primer, a second PCR ran about 7 to 11 cycles. TCRdb called the 5' RACE reads again in MiXCR, with one record for every CDR3 protein. This sample has roughly 830,000 distinct CDR3 sequences, with 62% found just once. The sample is drawn from a study of blood T cells in healthy people across ages. V was cut by 0 bases and J by 4 bases, with 12 bases left in between. CDR1 and CDR2 from the germline V gene are SGDLS and YYNGEE. The CDR3 has 15 residues. The study, taken as a whole, reports: Observed TCR beta diversity per million T cells went down as age went up. This fall followed a roughly linear course with age.

The J gene is TRBJ2-3, the V gene TRBV9; tentatively, D is TRBD2 (5 bases). This clonotype originated in a man in his thirties or forties in good health. Material: blood. The CDR3 protein is CASSVGGSPADTQYF. DNA for the CDR3: TGTGCCAGCAGCGTAGGTGGGAGCCCGGCAGATACGCAGTATTTT.